Below are 25 T cell receptor beta chains sequenced from a single sample in a study of OX40 agonist ivuxolimab in advanced cancers. The protocol was immunoSEQ multiplex PCR, while the TCRdb copy is restricted to in-frame clones and leaves out a portion. The data contain 80,000 or so clones, around 87% of them singletons. The sequenced sample was CD4+ or CD8+ T cells sorted from blood, obtained in a trial of the OX40 agonist ivuxolimab. These receptor sequences come from an adult with an advanced solid tumor such as melanoma, head and neck, liver or kidney cancer.

V and J are TRBV5-4 and TRBJ2-7, with 10 bases identical to TRBD2. The CDR3 length is 16 residues. Germline V gene data show CDR1 as SGHNT and CDR2 as YYREEE (reference sequence). Trimming cost V 2 bases and J 2 bases; bases outside gene matches: 7. For the CDR3, the DNA is TGTGCCAGCAGCTTATCTTTAACTAGCGGGACCTACGAGCAGTACTTC. It encodes CASSLSLTSGTYEQYF. Based on the CDR3 plus reference TRBV5-4 and TRBJ2-7, the full variable domain is ETGVTQSPTHLIKTRGQQVTLRCSSQSGHNTVSWYQQALGQGPQFIFQYYREEENGRGNFPPRFSGLQFPNYSSELNVNALELDDSALYLCASSLSLTSGTYEQYFGPGTRLTVT.

This chain links TRBV19 with TRBJ1-6; maybe TRBD1 (5 bases). Germline V gene sequence: CDR1 LNHDA, CDR2 SQIVND (reference sequence). V shed 4 bases and J shed 5 bases, with 9 bases lying between them. The CDR3 runs to 14 residues. CDR3 loop: CASSRGFDNSPLHF. The CDR3 region has the DNA TGTGCCAGTAGTAGGGGGTTCGATAATTCACCCCTCCACTTT.

The gene calls are TRBV7-9 and TRBJ2-1; 10 bases line up with TRBD1. Germline assignment: CDR1 SEHNR and CDR2 FQNEAQ (reference sequence). J lost 6 bases, V lost 3 bases, and 5 bases had no gene match. This CDR3 contains 15 residues. For the CDR3, the DNA is TGTGCCAGCAGCTTTGTGGGACAGGGGATCAATGAGCAGTTCTTC. Translating it yields CASSFVGQGINEQFF.

This chain connects TRBV5-6 to TRBJ1-1; D perhaps matches TRBD1 (5 bases). The CDR3 is 14 amino acids. Trimming shortened V by 0 bases and J by 10 bases, and 16 bases separated the two germline ends. Per the germline V gene, CDR1 is SGHDT and CDR2 is YYEEEE. This CDR3 is CASSLERQFRVAFF. CDR3 DNA sequence: TGTGCCAGCAGCTTGGAACGACAGTTCAGGGTAGCTTTCTTT.

The V gene is TRBV28, the J gene TRBJ2-3; possible D gene TRBD2, 6 bases. The CDR3 is 16 residues long. Trimming removed 3 bases at V and 4 bases at J, with 17 bases between. CDR1 is MDHEN, CDR2 SYDVKM, per germline. This CDR3 reads CASSLALGGVPDTQYF. CDR3 in DNA: TGTGCCAGCAGTTTGGCCCTAGGCGGGGTGCCAGATACGCAGTATTTT.

This clone has just a few counts. The rearrangement links TRBV19 to TRBJ1-5; possibly TRBD1 for D (5 bases). The V end was cut by 0 bases, the J end by 7 bases, with 13 bases between. Germline-derived CDR1 and CDR2 are LNHDA and SQIVND (reference sequence). The length of the CDR3 is 15 residues. CDR3 amino acids: CASSIDLWRDQPQHF. The CDR3 nucleotides read TGTGCCAGTAGTATAGATCTTTGGAGGGACCAGCCCCAGCATTTT.

This chain joins TRBV18 and TRBJ2-5; 8 nucleotides line up with TRBD2. Germline trimming cut 3 bases from V and 7 bases from J; bases unmatched to any gene: 7. This CDR3 is built from 14 residues. Germline CDR1 is KGHSH and CDR2 is LQKENI. The CDR3 DNA sequence: TGTGCCAGCTCACCTTTGACTAGCGAAGGGACCCAGTACTTC. Encoded protein: CASSPLTSEGTQYF.

This chain links TRBV9 with TRBJ2-1; 13 bases agree with TRBD2. The germline gives CDR1 SGDLS, CDR2 YYNGEE. V trimming: 3 bases; J trimming: 8 bases; junction bases outside the gene matches: 2. This CDR3 is 14 amino acids long. In DNA form, the CDR3 reads TGTGCCAGCAGCGCTACTAGCGGGAGGGATGAGCAGTTCTTC. Translating gives CASSATSGRDEQFF.

CDR3 nucleotides: TGCGCCAGCAGCCCAGGTGCTAACTATGGCTACACCTTC. Protein sequence: CASSPGANYGYTF. The J gene is TRBJ1-2, the V gene TRBV4-1, with no clear D. Trimming took 4 bases from V and 0 from J, leaving 6 bases between them. Per germline, CDR1 MGHRA and CDR2 YSYEKL. The CDR3 totals 13 residues.

This chain links TRBV2 with TRBJ2-3; either TRBD1 or TRBD2 may fit D (5 bases each). This CDR3 contains 15 residues. The germline gives CDR1 SNHLY, CDR2 FYNNEI. V was pared by 2 bases and J by 2 bases, with 11 bases between. In nucleotides, the CDR3 is TGTGCCAGCAGTGAACGAGGGGCGAACACAGATACGCAGTATTTT. It is translated as CASSERGANTDTQYF.

V usage is TRBV2 and J usage is TRBJ1-6; D remains unclear. The germline V gene has CDR1 SNHLY and CDR2 FYNNEI. V lost 5 bases and J lost 9, with 11 bases in between. The CDR3 length is 13 residues. The CDR3 DNA follows: TGTGCCAGCAGTAAGGCAGTTTCTTCACCCCTCCACTTT. Translation gives CASSKAVSSPLHF.

The rearrangement joins TRBV30 to TRBJ2-7; 7 nucleotides line up with TRBD2. CDR3 length: 13 amino acids. The trim removed 3 bases at V and 3 bases at J, leaving 5 bases unmatched. Germline loops: CDR1 GTSNPN, CDR2 SVGIG (reference sequence). The CDR3, as DNA: TGTGCCTGGAGAAGACTAGCTCTCTACGAGCAGTACTTC. Protein sequence: CAWRRLALYEQYF.

The chain is built from TRBV5-4 and TRBJ2-1, with D hard to call. Looked up from germline, CDR1 is SGHNT and CDR2 is YYREEE (reference sequence). The V and J ends lost 1 base and 3 bases respectively, with 14 bases between them. This CDR3 has 16 residues. Written as DNA, the CDR3 is TGTGCCAGCAGCTTGAAACAGCCAACCTTCTACAATGAGCAGTTCTTC. Encoded protein: CASSLKQPTFYNEQFF.

DNA of the CDR3: TGTGCCAGCTCTACGATTGACCGTAACACTGAAGCTTTCTTT. It specifies CASSTIDRNTEAFF. The rearrangement joins TRBV18 to TRBJ1-1; no firm D call. The V gene lost 6 bases and the J gene lost 2 bases, with 13 bases spanning the gap. The CDR3 has 14 residues. Germline CDR1 is KGHSH and CDR2 is LQKENI. Variable domain in full (rest from reference TRBV18 and TRBJ1-1): NAGVMQNPRHLVRRRGQEARLRCSPMKGHSHVYWYRQLPEEGLKFMVYLQKENIIDESGMPKERFSAEFPKEGPSILRIQQVVRGDSAAYFCASSTIDRNTEAFFGQGTRLTVV.

V gene TRBV5-6 combines with J gene TRBJ1-6; D may be TRBD1 (6 bases). V gave up 3 bases and J gave up 4 bases, with 14 bases separating them. The CDR3 extends over 16 amino acids. CDR1 and CDR2 from the germline V gene are SGHDT and YYEEEE. CDR3 protein: CASSWGQGKYNSPLHF. The CDR3 nucleotides are TGTGCCAGCAGCTGGGGGCAGGGAAAATATAATTCACCCCTCCACTTT.

This clone has a single count. This chain joins TRBV18 and TRBJ1-1, with a possible D match to TRBD1 (5 bases). This CDR3 region has 13 residues. Trimming cost V 4 bases and J 3 bases, with 9 bases left between them. The germline V gene encodes CDR1 KGHSH and CDR2 LQKENI. This CDR3 reads CASSQGADTEAFF. CDR3 in DNA: TGTGCCAGCTCACAAGGGGCGGACACTGAAGCTTTCTTT.

V and J are TRBV9 and TRBJ2-5; D remains unclear. The V gene's germline CDR1 is SGDLS and CDR2 YYNGEE. V was trimmed by 2 bases and J by 5 bases, leaving 22 bases between them. The CDR3 spans 17 residues. CDR3 region: CASSVQNGKQHWETQYF. In nucleotides, the CDR3 is TGTGCCAGCAGCGTCCAAAACGGAAAACAACACTGGGAGACCCAGTACTTC.

V gene TRBV27 combines with J gene TRBJ1-4, with D maybe TRBD1 (6 bases). Germline V gives CDR1 MNHEY, CDR2 SMNVEV (reference sequence). The V end was cut by 0 bases, the J end by 8 bases, with 13 bases between. The length of the CDR3 is 15 residues. The CDR3 reads CASSLSWRGLEKLFF. The CDR3 nucleotides are TGTGCCAGCAGTTTATCGTGGAGGGGGTTGGAAAAACTGTTTTTT.

The chain couples TRBV4-2 to TRBJ2-1, with TRBD1 matching 11 bases. The CDR3 has 16 residues. CDR1 and CDR2 (germline): LGHNA, YNFKEQ. V was clipped by 3 bases and J by 4 bases; unmatched bases: 5. The CDR3 loop reads CASSQGGQGVYNEQFF. For the CDR3, the DNA is TGTGCCAGCAGCCAGGGGGGACAGGGGGTTTACAATGAGCAGTTCTTC.

The CDR3 loop is CASRRGGGQETQYF. The CDR3 DNA reads TGTGCCAGCAGGAGGGGAGGGGGCCAAGAGACCCAGTACTTC. The chain joins TRBV2 to TRBJ2-5; D might be TRBD2 (7 bases). V was trimmed by 6 bases and J by 1 base, leaving 12 bases between them. The germline gives CDR1 SNHLY, CDR2 FYNNEI. This CDR3 is 14 amino acids long.

The genes are TRBV7-8 and TRBJ2-2; 8 bases are a match to TRBD1. This CDR3 comprises 15 residues. Germline V CDR1 and CDR2: SGHVS, FQNEAQ. V shed 6 bases, J shed 5 bases, and the junction held 8 bases outside the gene matches. CDR3 coding DNA: TGTGCCAGCAGTGCGGACAGGGTTACAACCGGGGAGCTGTTTTTT. The encoded protein is CASSADRVTTGELFF.

DNA of the CDR3: TGTGCCAGCTCACCTGGGGCAGGGTGGGATCAGCCCCAGCATTTT. Amino acid sequence: CASSPGAGWDQPQHF. The chain is built from TRBV18 and TRBJ1-5, with D tentatively TRBD1 (5 bases). Trimming took off 3 bases at V and 5 bases at J, with 14 bases between the two ends. CDR3 length equals 15 residues. Per the germline V gene, CDR1 is KGHSH and CDR2 is LQKENI. Together with reference TRBV18 and TRBJ1-5, the CDR3 gives the full variable domain: NAGVMQNPRHLVRRRGQEARLRCSPMKGHSHVYWYRQLPEEGLKFMVYLQKENIIDESGMPKERFSAEFPKEGPSILRIQQVVRGDSAAYFCASSPGAGWDQPQHFGDGTRLSIL.

The chain couples TRBV6-1 to TRBJ2-4; the D is unclear. This CDR3 contains 16 residues. CDR1 and CDR2 (germline): MNHNS, SASEGT. The germline V and J ends were trimmed by 4 bases and 0 bases, with 13 bases remaining between them. In DNA, the CDR3 is TGTGCCAGCAGTGCACAAAGAGAACTAGCCAAAAACATTCAGTACTTC. Protein: CASSAQRELAKNIQYF.

This clone was seen only once. This chain uses TRBV5-4 with TRBJ2-7; no clear D gene. The ends were cut back, 1 base at V and 4 bases at J, with 6 bases in the middle. CDR3 length: 12 residues. Germline assignment: CDR1 SGHNT and CDR2 YYREEE (reference sequence). The CDR3 is CASSLMGYEQYF. In DNA, the CDR3 is TGTGCCAGCAGCTTGATGGGATACGAGCAGTACTTC.

This clone has just a few counts. The V and J genes are TRBV9 and TRBJ2-5; either TRBD1 or TRBD2 may fit D (5 bases each). Germline CDR1 and CDR2: SGDLS and YYNGEE. The V and J ends lost 5 bases and 0 bases respectively, with 5 bases between them. The CDR3 covers 12 residues. CDR3 nucleotide sequence: TGTGCCAGCAGGGGGGACCAAGAGACCCAGTACTTC. It translates to CASRGDQETQYF. The whole variable domain, filled in from reference TRBV9 and TRBJ2-5, reads DSGVTQTPKHLITATGQRVTLRCSPRSGDLSVYWYQQSLDQGLQFLIQYYNGEERAKGNILERFSAQQFPDLHSELNLSSLELGDSALYFCASRGDQETQYFGPGTRLLVL.